This record looks at one T cell receptor (beta chain) sequence and its context. Sequencing was performed with immunoSEQ multiplex PCR; in TCRdb, only in-frame clones are kept and a portion is missing. Of some 1 million clones listed, around 75% were seen once; the top ten hold around 1.5%. The record originates from a study of shared clonotypes between healthy human individuals. Looking at the study overall: Each donor's CD8 memory used one plate, CD8 naive two, each CD4 subset three.

V was shortened by 6 bases and J by 4 bases, with 14 bases between the two germline ends. Looked up from germline, CDR1 is MNHNY and CDR2 is SVGAGI (reference sequence). The CDR3 runs to 14 residues. V gene TRBV6-6 combines with J gene TRBJ2-3; D may be TRBD2 (6 bases). Specimen: memory CD4+ T cells sorted from blood. Stated subset: CD45RA-negative fraction. The sequence was collected from a man aged 18 to 29 in good health. DNA for the CDR3: TGTGCCAGCAGGGTGGGAGGAGGGGCAGATACGCAGTATTTT. This encodes CASRVGGGADTQYF.